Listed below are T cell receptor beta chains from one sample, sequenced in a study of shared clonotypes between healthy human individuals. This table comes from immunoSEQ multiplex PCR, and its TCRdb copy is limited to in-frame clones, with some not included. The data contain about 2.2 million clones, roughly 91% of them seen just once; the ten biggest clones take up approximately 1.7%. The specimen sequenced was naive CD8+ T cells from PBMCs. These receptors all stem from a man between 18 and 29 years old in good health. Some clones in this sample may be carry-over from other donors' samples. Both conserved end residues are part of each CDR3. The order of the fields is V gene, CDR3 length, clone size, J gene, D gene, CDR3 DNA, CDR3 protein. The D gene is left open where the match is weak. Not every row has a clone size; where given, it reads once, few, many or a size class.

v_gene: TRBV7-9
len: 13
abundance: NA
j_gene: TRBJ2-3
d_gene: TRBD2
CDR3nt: TGTGCCAGCAGCCCGAGCGGGGCAGATACGCAGTATTTT
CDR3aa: CASSPSGADTQYF

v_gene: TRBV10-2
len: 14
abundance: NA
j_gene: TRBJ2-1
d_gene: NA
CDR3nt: TGCGCCAGCAGTGTCGGGCGCGCCTACAATGAGCAGTTCTTC
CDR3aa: CASSVGRAYNEQFF

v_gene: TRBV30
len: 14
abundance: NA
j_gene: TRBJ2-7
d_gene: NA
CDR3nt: TGTGCCTGGAGTGTAGGAGGATCGGGCTACGAGCAGTACTTC
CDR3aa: CAWSVGGSGYEQYF

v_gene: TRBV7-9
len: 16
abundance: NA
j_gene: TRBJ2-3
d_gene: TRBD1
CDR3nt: TGTGCCAGCAGCCCAATAGACAGGGGAGAAGTAGATACGCAGTATTTT
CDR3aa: CASSPIDRGEVDTQYF

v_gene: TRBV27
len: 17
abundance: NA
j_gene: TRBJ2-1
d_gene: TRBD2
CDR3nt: TGTGCCAGCAGTTTACCGAGACTAGCGGGGTTCTACAATGAGCAGTTCTTC
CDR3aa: CASSLPRLAGFYNEQFF

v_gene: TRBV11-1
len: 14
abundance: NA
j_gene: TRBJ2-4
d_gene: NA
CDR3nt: TGTGCCAGCAGCTTAAGGGGAGCCAAAAACATTCAGTACTTC
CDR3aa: CASSLRGAKNIQYF

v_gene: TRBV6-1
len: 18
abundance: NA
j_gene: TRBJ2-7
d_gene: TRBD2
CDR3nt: TGTGCCAGCAGTGAAGCGATGACTAGCGGGAGGCCATCCTACGAGCAGTACTTC
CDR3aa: CASSEAMTSGRPSYEQYF

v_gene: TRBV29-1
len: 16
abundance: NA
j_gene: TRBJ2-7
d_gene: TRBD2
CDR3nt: TGCAGCGTTAAGGGGACTAGCGGGAGGGCCGTATACGAGCAGTACTTC
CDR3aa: CSVKGTSGRAVYEQYF

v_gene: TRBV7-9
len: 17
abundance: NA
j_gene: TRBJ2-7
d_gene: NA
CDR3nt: TGTGCCAGCAGCCCTCCCAAGCGGGGGACAGTTTCCTACGAGCAGTACTTC
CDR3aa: CASSPPKRGTVSYEQYF

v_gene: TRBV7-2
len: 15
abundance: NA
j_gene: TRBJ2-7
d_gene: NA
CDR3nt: TGTGCCAGCAGCTCAAGACGGACGAGCTCCTACGAGCAGTACTTC
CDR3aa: CASSSRRTSSYEQYF

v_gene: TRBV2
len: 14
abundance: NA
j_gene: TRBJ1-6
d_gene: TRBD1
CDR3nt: TGTGCCAGCAGTGATCCGGGACAGAGTTCACCCCTCCACTTT
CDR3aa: CASSDPGQSSPLHF

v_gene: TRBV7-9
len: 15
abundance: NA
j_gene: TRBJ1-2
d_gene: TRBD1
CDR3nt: TGTGCCAGCAGCGCCAGAACAGGGGGCGGTGAAGGCTACACCTTC
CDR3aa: CASSARTGGGEGYTF

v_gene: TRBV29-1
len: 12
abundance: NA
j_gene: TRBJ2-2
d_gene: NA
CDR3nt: TGCAGCGCCCTCCATAACACCGGGGAGCTGTTTTTT
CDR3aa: CSALHNTGELFF

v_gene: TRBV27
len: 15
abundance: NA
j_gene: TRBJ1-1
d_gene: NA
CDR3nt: TGTGCCAGCAGTCCTCCGGGGGGGCGCCGGACTGAAGCTTTCTTT
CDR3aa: CASSPPGGRRTEAFF

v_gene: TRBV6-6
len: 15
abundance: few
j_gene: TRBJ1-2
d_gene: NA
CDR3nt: TGTGCCAGCACCATCGGGGCCGTCCCCCGATATGGCTACACCTTC
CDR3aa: CASTIGAVPRYGYTF

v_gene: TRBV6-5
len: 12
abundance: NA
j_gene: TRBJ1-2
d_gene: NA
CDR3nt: TGTGCCAGCAGTTATGGGACGGATGGCTACACCTTC
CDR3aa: CASSYGTDGYTF

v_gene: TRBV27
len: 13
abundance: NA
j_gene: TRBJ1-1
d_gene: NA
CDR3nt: TGTGCCAGCAGTTTACTTCTGAACACTGAAGCTTTCTTT
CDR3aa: CASSLLLNTEAFF

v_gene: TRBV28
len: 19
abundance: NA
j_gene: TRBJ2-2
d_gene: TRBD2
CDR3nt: TGTGCCAGCAGTAAGGGCCAAGTGGGCCTAGCGGGGTTCCCAGGGGAGCTGTTTTTT
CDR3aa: CASSKGQVGLAGFPGELFF

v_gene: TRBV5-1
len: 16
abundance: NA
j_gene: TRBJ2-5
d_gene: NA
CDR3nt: TGCGCCAGCAGCTCCCTCGGCAGCCGACTCCAAGAGACCCAGTACTTC
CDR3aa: CASSSLGSRLQETQYF

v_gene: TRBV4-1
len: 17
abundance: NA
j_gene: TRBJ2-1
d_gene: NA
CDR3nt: TGCGCCAGCAGCCCAACGCAACTTACCATCTCCTACAATGAGCAGTTCTTC
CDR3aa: CASSPTQLTISYNEQFF

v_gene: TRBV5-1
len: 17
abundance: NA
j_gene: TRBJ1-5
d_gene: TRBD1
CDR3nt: TGCGCCACCGAAGCTAACAACAGGGGTCGTAGCAATCAGCCCCAGCATTTT
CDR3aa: CATEANNRGRSNQPQHF

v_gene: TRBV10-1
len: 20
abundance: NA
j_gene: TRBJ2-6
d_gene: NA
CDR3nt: TGCGCCAGCATAAGGGTAGTCTGGGGCGTGCCATTCTCTGGGGCCAACGTCCTGACTTTC
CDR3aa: CASIRVVWGVPFSGANVLTF

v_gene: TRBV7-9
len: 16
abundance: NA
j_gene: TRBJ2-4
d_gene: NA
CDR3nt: TGTGCCAGCAGCTTAGGGGCAGGGGAGTCCAAAAACATTCAGTACTTC
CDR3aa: CASSLGAGESKNIQYF

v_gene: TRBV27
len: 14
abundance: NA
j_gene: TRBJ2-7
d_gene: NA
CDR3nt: TGTGCCAGCAGTTTGAGTAGCGGAAGGTACGAGCAGTACTTC
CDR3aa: CASSLSSGRYEQYF

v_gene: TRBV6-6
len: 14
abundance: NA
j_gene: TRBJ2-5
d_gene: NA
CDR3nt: TGTGCCAGCAGTTACTCGGGGCGCCAAGAGACCCAGTACTTC
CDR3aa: CASSYSGRQETQYF

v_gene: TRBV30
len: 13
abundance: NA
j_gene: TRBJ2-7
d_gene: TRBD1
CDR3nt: TGTGCCTGGTGCGGGACAGGGTCGTGGGAGCAGTACTTC
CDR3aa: CAWCGTGSWEQYF

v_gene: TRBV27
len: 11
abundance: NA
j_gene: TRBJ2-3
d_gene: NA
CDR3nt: TGTGCCAGCAAGCTTGTTGATACGCAGTATTTT
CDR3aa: CASKLVDTQYF

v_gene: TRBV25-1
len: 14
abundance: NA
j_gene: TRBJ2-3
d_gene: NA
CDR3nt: TGTGCCAGCAGTGAATACGGGGAAGCAGATACGCAGTATTTT
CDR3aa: CASSEYGEADTQYF

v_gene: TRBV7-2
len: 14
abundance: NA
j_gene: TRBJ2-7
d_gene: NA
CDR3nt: TGTGCCAGCAGCTTGACGCGGCAATCGTGGGAGCAGTACTTC
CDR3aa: CASSLTRQSWEQYF

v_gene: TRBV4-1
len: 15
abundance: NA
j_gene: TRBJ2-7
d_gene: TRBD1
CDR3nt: TGCGCCAGCAGCCAAATAAGGGACAGGGGAGGTGAGCAGTACTTC
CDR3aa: CASSQIRDRGGEQYF

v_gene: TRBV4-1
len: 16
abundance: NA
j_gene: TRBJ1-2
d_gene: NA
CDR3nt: TGCGCCAGCAGCCAAGATGGGAAGGGGGCTAACTATGGCTACACCTTC
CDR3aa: CASSQDGKGANYGYTF

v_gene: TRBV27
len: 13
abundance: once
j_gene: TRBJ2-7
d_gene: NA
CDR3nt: TGTGCCAGCAGTTTATCGAAGGGAGGCGAGCAGTACTTC
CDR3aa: CASSLSKGGEQYF

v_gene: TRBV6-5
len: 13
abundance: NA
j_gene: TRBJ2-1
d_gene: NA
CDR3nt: TGTGCCAGCAGTTACTCTCCGGGCAATGAGCAGTTCTTC
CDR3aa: CASSYSPGNEQFF

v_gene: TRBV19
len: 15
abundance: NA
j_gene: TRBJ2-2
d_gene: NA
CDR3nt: TGTGCCAGTAGTATAGGTGGAGGGAACACCGGGGAGCTGTTTTTT
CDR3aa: CASSIGGGNTGELFF

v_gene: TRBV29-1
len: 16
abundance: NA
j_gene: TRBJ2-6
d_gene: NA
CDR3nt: TGCAGCGTTGTGGGACGGATCGGCTCTGGGGCCAACGTCCTGACTTTC
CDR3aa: CSVVGRIGSGANVLTF

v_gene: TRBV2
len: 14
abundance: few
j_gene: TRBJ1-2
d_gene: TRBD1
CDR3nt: TGTGCCAGCAGTGGCCGGGACAGGGGTCTCGGCTACACCTTC
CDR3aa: CASSGRDRGLGYTF